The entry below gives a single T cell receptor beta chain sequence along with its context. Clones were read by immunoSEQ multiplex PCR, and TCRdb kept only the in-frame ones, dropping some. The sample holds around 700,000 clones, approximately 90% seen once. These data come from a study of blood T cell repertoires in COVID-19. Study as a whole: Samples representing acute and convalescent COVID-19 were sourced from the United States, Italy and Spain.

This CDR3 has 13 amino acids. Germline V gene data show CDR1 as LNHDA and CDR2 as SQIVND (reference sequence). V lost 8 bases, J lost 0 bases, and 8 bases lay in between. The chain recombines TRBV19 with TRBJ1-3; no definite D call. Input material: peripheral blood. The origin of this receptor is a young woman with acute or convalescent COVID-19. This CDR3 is CASGGSSGNTIYF. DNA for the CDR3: TGTGCCAGTGGCGGCAGCTCTGGAAACACCATATATTTT.